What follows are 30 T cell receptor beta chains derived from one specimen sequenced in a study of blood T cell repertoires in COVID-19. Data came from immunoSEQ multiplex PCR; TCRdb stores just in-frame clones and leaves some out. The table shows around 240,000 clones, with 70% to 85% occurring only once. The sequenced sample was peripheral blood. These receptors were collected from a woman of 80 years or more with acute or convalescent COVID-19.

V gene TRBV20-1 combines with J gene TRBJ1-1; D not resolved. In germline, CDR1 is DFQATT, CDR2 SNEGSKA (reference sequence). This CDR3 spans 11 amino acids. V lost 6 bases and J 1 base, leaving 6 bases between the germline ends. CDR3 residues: CSARANTEAFF. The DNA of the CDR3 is TGCAGTGCGCGGGCGAACACTGAAGCTTTCTTT.

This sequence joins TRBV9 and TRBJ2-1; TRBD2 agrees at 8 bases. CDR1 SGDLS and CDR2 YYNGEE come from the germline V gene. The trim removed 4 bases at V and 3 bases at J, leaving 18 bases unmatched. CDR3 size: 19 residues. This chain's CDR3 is CASSPKVTGGPNSYNEQFF. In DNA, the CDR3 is TGTGCCAGCAGCCCTAAGGTAACGGGGGGGCCGAACAGCTACAATGAGCAGTTCTTC.

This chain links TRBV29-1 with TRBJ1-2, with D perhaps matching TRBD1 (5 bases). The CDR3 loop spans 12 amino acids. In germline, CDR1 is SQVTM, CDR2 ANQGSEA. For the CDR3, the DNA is TGCAGTGCTGACCGGGGGTCGGTAGGCTACACCTTC. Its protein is CSADRGSVGYTF. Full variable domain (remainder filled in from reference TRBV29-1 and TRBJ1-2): SAVISQKPSRDICQRGTSLTIQCQVDSQVTMMFWYRQQPGQSLTLIATANQGSEATYESGFVIDKFPISRPNLTFSTLTVSNMSPEDSSIYLCSADRGSVGYTFGSGTRLTVV.

The CDR3 nucleotides are TGTGCCACCAGTGATTCTCGGGTGGAGACCCAGTACTTC. Translated, it gives CATSDSRVETQYF. The chain couples TRBV24-1 to TRBJ2-5; D gene ambiguous. Deletions cut 2 bases from V and 5 bases from J, with 8 bases between. Germline V gives CDR1 KGHDR, CDR2 SFDVKD. This CDR3 is built from 13 residues.

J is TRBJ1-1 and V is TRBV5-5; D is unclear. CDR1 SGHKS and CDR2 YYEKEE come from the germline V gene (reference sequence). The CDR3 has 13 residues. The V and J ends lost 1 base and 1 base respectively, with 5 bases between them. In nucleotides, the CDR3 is TGTGCCAGCAGCTTGACGGGGAACACTGAAGCTTTCTTT. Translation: CASSLTGNTEAFF. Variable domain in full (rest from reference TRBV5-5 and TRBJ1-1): DAGVTQSPTHLIKTRGQQVTLRCSPISGHKSVSWYQQVLGQGPQFIFQYYEKEERGRGNFPDRFSARQFPNYSSELNVNALLLGDSALYLCASSLTGNTEAFFGQGTRLTVV.

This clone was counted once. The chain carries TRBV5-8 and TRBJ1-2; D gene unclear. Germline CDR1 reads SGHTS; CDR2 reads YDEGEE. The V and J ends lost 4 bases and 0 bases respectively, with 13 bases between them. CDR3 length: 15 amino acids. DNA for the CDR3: TGTGCCAGCAGCCCCGGCGACACTTCTAACTATGGCTACACCTTC. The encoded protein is CASSPGDTSNYGYTF.

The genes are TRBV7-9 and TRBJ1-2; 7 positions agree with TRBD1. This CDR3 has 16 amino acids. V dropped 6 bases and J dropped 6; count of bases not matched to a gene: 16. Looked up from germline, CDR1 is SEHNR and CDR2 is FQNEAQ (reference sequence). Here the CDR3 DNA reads TGTGCCAGCAGTTCTACCCGACAGGGAGGTAAAGATGGCTACACCTTC. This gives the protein CASSSTRQGGKDGYTF.

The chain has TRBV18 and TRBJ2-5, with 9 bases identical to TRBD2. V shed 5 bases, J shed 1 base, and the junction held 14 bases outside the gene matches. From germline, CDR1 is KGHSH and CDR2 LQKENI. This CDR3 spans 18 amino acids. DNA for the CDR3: TGTGCCAGCTCAGCGTCCCCTGGGACTAGCAAGCCCCAAGAGACCCAGTACTTC. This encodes CASSASPGTSKPQETQYF. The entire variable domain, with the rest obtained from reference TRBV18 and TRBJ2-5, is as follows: NAGVMQNPRHLVRRRGQEARLRCSPMKGHSHVYWYRQLPEEGLKFMVYLQKENIIDESGMPKERFSAEFPKEGPSILRIQQVVRGDSAAYFCASSASPGTSKPQETQYFGPGTRLLVL.

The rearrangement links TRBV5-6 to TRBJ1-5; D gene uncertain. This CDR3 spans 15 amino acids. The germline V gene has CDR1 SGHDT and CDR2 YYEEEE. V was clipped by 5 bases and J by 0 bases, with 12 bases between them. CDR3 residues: CASSIRPGSNQPQHF. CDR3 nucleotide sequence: TGTGCCAGCAGTATACGTCCGGGTAGCAATCAGCCCCAGCATTTT.

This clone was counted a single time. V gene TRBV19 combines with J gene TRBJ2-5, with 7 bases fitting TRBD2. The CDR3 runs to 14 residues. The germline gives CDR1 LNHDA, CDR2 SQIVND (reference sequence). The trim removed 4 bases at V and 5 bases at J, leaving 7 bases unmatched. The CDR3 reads CASSNAWGGETQYF. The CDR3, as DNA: TGTGCCAGTAGTAATGCTTGGGGGGGGGAGACCCAGTACTTC.

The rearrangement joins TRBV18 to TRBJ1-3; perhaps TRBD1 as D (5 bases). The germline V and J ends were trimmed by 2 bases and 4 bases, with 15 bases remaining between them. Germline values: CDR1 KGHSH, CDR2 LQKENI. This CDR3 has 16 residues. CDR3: CASSPFGGLYGNTIYF. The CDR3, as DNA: TGTGCCAGCTCACCATTTGGGGGACTCTACGGAAACACCATATATTTT.

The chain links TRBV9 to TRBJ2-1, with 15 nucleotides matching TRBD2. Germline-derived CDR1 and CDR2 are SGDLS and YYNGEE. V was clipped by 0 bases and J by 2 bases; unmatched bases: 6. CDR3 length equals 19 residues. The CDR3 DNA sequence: TGTGCCAGCAGCGTAGGGACTAGCGGGAGGGTGAGGGCCTACAATGAGCAGTTCTTC. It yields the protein CASSVGTSGRVRAYNEQFF.

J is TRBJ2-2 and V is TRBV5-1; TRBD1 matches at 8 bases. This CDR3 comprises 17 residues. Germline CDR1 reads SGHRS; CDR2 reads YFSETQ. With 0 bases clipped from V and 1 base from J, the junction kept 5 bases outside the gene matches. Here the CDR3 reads CASSLVTGTGNTGELFF. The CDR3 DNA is TGCGCCAGCAGCTTGGTAACTGGGACAGGGAACACCGGGGAGCTGTTTTTT.

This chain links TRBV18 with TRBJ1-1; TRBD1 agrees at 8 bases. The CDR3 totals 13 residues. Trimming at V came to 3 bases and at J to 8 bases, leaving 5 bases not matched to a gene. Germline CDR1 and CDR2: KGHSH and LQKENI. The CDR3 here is CASSPGQANEAFF. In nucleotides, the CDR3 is TGTGCCAGCTCACCGGGACAGGCCAACGAAGCTTTCTTT. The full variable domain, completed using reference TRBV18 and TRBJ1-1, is NAGVMQNPRHLVRRRGQEARLRCSPMKGHSHVYWYRQLPEEGLKFMVYLQKENIIDESGMPKERFSAEFPKEGPSILRIQQVVRGDSAAYFCASSPGQANEAFFGQGTRLTVV.

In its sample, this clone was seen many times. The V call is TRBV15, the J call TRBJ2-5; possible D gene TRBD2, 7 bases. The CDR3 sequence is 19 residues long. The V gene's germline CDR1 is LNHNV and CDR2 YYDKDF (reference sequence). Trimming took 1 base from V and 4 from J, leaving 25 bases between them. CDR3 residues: CATSRGFEAGALHGETQYF. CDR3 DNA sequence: TGTGCCACCAGCAGAGGATTTGAGGCGGGGGCCCTCCACGGAGAGACCCAGTACTTC.

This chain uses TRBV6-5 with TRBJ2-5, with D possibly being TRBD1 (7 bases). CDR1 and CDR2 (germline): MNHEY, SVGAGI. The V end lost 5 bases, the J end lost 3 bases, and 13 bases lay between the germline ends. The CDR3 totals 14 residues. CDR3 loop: CASSRRDREETQYF. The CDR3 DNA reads TGTGCCAGCAGTAGGAGGGACAGAGAAGAGACCCAGTACTTC.

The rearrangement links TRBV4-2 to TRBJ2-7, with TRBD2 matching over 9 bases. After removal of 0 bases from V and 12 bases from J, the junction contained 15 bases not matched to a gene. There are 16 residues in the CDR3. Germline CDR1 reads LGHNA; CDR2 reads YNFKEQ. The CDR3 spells CASSQDVLAGPRESYF. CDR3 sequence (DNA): TGTGCCAGCAGCCAAGATGTCCTAGCGGGGCCCCGGGAGTCGTACTTC.

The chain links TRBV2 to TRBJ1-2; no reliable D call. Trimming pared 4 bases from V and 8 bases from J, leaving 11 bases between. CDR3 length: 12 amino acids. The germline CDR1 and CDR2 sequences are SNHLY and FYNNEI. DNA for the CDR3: TGTGCCAGCAGTGGTCACGAGGGAGGCTACACCTTC. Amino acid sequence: CASSGHEGGYTF.

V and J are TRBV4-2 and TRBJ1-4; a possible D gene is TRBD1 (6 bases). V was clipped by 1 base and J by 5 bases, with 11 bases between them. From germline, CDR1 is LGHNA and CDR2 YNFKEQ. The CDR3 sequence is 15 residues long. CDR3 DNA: TGTGCCAGCAGCCAAGTAGGCCAGGGGAATGAAAAACTGTTTTTT. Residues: CASSQVGQGNEKLFF.

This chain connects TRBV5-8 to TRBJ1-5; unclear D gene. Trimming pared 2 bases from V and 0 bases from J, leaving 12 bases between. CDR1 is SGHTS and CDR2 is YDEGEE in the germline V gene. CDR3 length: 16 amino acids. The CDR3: CASSFRVAYSNQPQHF. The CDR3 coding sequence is TGTGCCAGCAGCTTTCGTGTAGCCTATAGCAATCAGCCCCAGCATTTT.

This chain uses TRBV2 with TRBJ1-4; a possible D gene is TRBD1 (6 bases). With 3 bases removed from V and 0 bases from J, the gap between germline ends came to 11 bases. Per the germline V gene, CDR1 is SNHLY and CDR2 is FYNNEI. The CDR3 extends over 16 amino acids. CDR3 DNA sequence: TGTGCCAGCAGTGACAAACAGGGAGCAACTAATGAAAAACTGTTTTTT. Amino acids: CASSDKQGATNEKLFF. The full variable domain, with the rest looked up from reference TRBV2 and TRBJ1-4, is EPEVTQTPSHQVTQMGQEVILRCVPISNHLYFYWYRQILGQKVEFLVSFYNNEISEKSEIFDDQFSVERPDGSNFTLKIRSTKLEDSAMYFCASSDKQGATNEKLFFGSGTQLSVL.

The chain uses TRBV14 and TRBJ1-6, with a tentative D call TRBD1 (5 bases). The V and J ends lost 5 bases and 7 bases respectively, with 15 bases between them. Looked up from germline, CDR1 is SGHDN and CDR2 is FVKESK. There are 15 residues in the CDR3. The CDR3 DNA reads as TGTGCCAGCAGCAAGGTCCGGCCAGGGAATTCACCCCTCCACTTT. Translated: CASSKVRPGNSPLHF.

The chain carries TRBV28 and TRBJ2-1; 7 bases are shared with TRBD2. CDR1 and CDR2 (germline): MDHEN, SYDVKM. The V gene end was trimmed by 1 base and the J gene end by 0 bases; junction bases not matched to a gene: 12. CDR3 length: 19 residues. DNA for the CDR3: TGTGCCAGCAGTTTATTGGTTCTAGCGGCCCCGGGCTCCTACAATGAGCAGTTCTTC. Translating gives CASSLLVLAAPGSYNEQFF.

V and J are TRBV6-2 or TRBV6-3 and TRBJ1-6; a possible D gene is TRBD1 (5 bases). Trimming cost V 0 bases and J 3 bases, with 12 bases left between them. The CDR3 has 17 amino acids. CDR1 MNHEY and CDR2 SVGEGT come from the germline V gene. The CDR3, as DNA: TGTGCCAGCAGTTACTCGATGGCAGGGAACTATAATTCACCCCTCCACTTT. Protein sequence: CASSYSMAGNYNSPLHF.

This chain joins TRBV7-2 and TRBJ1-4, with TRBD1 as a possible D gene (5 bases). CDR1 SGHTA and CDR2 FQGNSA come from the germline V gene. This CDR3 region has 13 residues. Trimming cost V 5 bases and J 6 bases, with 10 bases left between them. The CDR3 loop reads CASSAWGDEKLFF. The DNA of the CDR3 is TGTGCCAGCAGCGCCTGGGGGGATGAAAAACTGTTTTTT.

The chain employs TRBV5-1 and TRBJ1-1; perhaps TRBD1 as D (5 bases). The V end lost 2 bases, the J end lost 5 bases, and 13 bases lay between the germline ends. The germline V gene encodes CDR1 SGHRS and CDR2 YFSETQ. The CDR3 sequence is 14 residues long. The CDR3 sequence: CASSFRQGGTEAFF. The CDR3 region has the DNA TGCGCCAGCAGCTTTCGGCAGGGTGGAACTGAAGCTTTCTTT.

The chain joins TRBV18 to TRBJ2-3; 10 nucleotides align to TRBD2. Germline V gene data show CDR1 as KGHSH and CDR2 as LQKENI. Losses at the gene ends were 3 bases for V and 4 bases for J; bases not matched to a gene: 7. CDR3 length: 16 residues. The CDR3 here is CASSPRASGRADTQYF. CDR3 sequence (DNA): TGTGCCAGCTCACCCCGGGCAAGCGGGAGGGCAGATACGCAGTATTTT.

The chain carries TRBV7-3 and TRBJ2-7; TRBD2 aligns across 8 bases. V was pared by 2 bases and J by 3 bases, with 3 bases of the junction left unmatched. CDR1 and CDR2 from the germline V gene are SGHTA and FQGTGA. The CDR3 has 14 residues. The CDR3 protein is CASSLETSDYEQYF. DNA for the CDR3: TGTGCCAGCAGCTTAGAGACTAGCGACTACGAGCAGTACTTC.

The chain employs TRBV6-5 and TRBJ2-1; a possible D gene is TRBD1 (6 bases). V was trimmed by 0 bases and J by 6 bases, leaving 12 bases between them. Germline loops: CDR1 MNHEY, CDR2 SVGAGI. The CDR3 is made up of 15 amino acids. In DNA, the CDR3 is TGTGCCAGCAGTTACTCGACCGCAGGGGTCAATGAGCAGTTCTTC. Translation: CASSYSTAGVNEQFF.

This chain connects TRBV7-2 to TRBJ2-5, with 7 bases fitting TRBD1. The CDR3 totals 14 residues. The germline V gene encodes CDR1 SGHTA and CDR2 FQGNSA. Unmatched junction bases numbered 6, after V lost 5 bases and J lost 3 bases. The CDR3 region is CASSLTGQKETQYF. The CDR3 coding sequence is TGTGCCAGCAGCCTGACAGGGCAGAAAGAGACCCAGTACTTC. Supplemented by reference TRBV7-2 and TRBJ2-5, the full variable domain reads GAGVSQSPSNKVTEKGKDVELRCDPISGHTALYWYRQSLGQGLEFLIYFQGNSAPDKSGLPSDRFSAERTGGSVSTLTIQRTQQEDSAVYLCASSLTGQKETQYFGPGTRLLVL.